This T cell receptor beta chain stems from a study of blood T cells in healthy people across ages. Study-wide context: Template switching caught about one barcoded beta molecule for each two T cells. Whole-study findings and limits: In these data, TCR beta diversity tracked strongly with naive T cell percentage.

The second PCR ran roughly 6 to 12 cycles with a sample-barcoded 5' primer and J-beta primers. TCRdb used MiXCR to reprocess the 5' RACE reads, holding one entry per CDR3 protein. Found here are approximately 1,000,000 distinct CDR3 sequences, 40% to 50% of them singletons; the top ten hold 18%. From germline, CDR1 is MNHEY and CDR2 SMNVEV (reference sequence). The CDR3 covers 14 residues. Isolation per sample recovered at least 7 million PBMCs. Only a few counts were recorded for this clonotype. Antigen: not known. The sequence came from an older woman in good health. V usage is TRBV27 and J usage is TRBJ2-7; TRBD2 agrees at 8 bases. The last part of the DNA fits TRBJ2-5 better; the J call may be wrong. The sequencing sample was made of blood. CDR3 sequence: CASSRTTSAKTQYF. In nucleotides, the CDR3 is TGTGCCAGCAGCCGGACGACTAGCGCGAAGACCCAGTACTTC.